This is a list of T cell receptor beta chains from one sample in a study of metastatic and nonmetastatic thyroid tumors. MiXCR was used by TCRdb to re-call the PCR reads. The sample yields over 25,000 clones, about 4.1% seen once. Sequenced: blood. The origin of the receptors is a female donor with papillary thyroid cancer or a benign thyroid nodule (not recorded which). Some clones in this sample may be carry-over from other donors' samples. The CDR3 runs from the conserved cysteine through the conserved F or W. Each record gives: D gene, clone size, V gene, J gene, CDR3 protein, CDR3 DNA. The D gene is left open where the match is weak. For some rows the clone size is stated as once, few or many, or as a class when expanded; others skip it.

d_gene: NA; abundance: few; v_gene: TRBV10-1; j_gene: TRBJ2-3; CDR3aa: CASSEWGGPTDTQYF; CDR3nt: TGCGCCAGCAGTGAATGGGGCGGACCCACAGATACGCAGTATTTT
d_gene: TRBD1; abundance: medium-sized; v_gene: TRBV28; j_gene: TRBJ2-7; CDR3aa: CASSSFRDQGQGYEQYF; CDR3nt: TGTGCCAGCAGTTCCTTTAGGGACCAAGGACAGGGCTACGAGCAGTACTTC
d_gene: TRBD1; abundance: many; v_gene: TRBV4-2; j_gene: TRBJ2-5; CDR3aa: CASSQGTGGRETQYF; CDR3nt: TGTGCCAGCAGCCAAGGGACAGGGGGCCGGGAGACCCAGTACTTC
d_gene: NA; abundance: medium-sized; v_gene: TRBV27; j_gene: TRBJ2-1; CDR3aa: CASSLGRYNEQFF; CDR3nt: TGTGCCAGCAGTTTAGGCAGATACAATGAGCAGTTCTTC
d_gene: TRBD1; abundance: NA; v_gene: TRBV24-1; j_gene: TRBJ2-2; CDR3aa: CATRGRGQGGTGELFF; CDR3nt: TGTGCCACCAGGGGAAGAGGACAGGGTGGCACCGGGGAGCTGTTTTTT
d_gene: NA; abundance: many; v_gene: TRBV28; j_gene: TRBJ2-2; CDR3aa: CASSLGQENTGELFF; CDR3nt: TGTGCCAGCAGTTTAGGGCAAGAAAACACCGGGGAGCTGTTTTTT
d_gene: NA; abundance: NA; v_gene: TRBV19; j_gene: TRBJ2-3; CDR3aa: CASSMRGGGSKRALFTDTQYF; CDR3nt: TGTGCCAGTAGTATGAGGGGTGGCGGCTCCAAGAGGGCGCTTTTCACAGATACGCAGTATTTT
d_gene: TRBD2; abundance: many; v_gene: TRBV10-3; j_gene: TRBJ2-5; CDR3aa: CAMAGVAGGRETQYF; CDR3nt: TGTGCCATGGCCGGGGTAGCGGGAGGTAGGGAGACCCAGTACTTC
d_gene: NA; abundance: many; v_gene: TRBV30; j_gene: TRBJ1-2; CDR3aa: CAWSSFHIDGYTF; CDR3nt: TGTGCCTGGAGCTCGTTCCACATCGATGGCTACACCTTC
d_gene: NA; abundance: many; v_gene: TRBV4-1; j_gene: TRBJ1-2; CDR3aa: CASSQGVRGDYGYTF; CDR3nt: TGCGCCAGCAGCCAAGGAGTGAGGGGAGACTATGGCTACACCTTC
d_gene: NA; abundance: NA; v_gene: TRBV12-3/TRBV12-4; j_gene: TRBJ2-2; CDR3aa: CASSLGGGATGELFF; CDR3nt: TGTGCCAGCAGCCTAGGAGGGGGAGCCACCGGGGAGCTGTTTTTT
d_gene: NA; abundance: NA; v_gene: TRBV6-1; j_gene: TRBJ2-2; CDR3aa: CASRKGSGAGELFF; CDR3nt: TGTGCCAGCAGGAAGGGATCGGGGGCCGGGGAGCTGTTTTTT
d_gene: NA; abundance: many; v_gene: TRBV20-1; j_gene: TRBJ1-1; CDR3aa: CSANVGRSTEAFF; CDR3nt: TGCAGTGCTAATGTGGGTCGGTCCACTGAAGCTTTCTTT
d_gene: NA; abundance: few; v_gene: TRBV19; j_gene: TRBJ2-5; CDR3aa: CASSMAPGGETQCF; CDR3nt: TGTGCCAGTAGTATGGCCCCCGGTGGAGAGACCCAGTGCTTC
d_gene: NA; abundance: many; v_gene: TRBV30; j_gene: TRBJ1-3; CDR3aa: CAWKARGNTIYF; CDR3nt: TGTGCCTGGAAGGCCAGGGGAAACACCATATATTTT
d_gene: TRBD1; abundance: many; v_gene: TRBV29-1; j_gene: TRBJ1-1; CDR3aa: CSVVRDREEAFF; CDR3nt: TGCAGCGTTGTCCGGGACAGGGAAGAAGCTTTCTTT
d_gene: TRBD1; abundance: NA; v_gene: TRBV11-3; j_gene: TRBJ1-2; CDR3aa: CASSVGTGKGYTF; CDR3nt: TGTGCCAGCAGCGTCGGGACAGGGAAAGGCTACACCTTC
d_gene: TRBD2; abundance: NA; v_gene: TRBV19; j_gene: TRBJ2-3; CDR3aa: CASSMKPGGDTQYF; CDR3nt: TGTGCCAGTAGTATGAAACCGGGGGGAGATACGCAGTATTTT
d_gene: TRBD2; abundance: many; v_gene: TRBV12-3/TRBV12-4; j_gene: TRBJ2-3; CDR3aa: CASSLAASGTPDTQYF; CDR3nt: TGTGCCAGCAGTTTAGCGGCTAGCGGGACTCCAGATACGCAGTATTTT
d_gene: TRBD1; abundance: many; v_gene: TRBV2; j_gene: TRBJ2-2; CDR3aa: CAIDRANTGELFF; CDR3nt: TGTGCCATAGACAGGGCAAACACCGGGGAGCTGTTTTTT
d_gene: NA; abundance: many; v_gene: TRBV28; j_gene: TRBJ1-5; CDR3aa: CASRGGVSNQPQHF; CDR3nt: TGTGCCAGCAGGGGGGGGGTTAGCAATCAGCCCCAGCATTTT
d_gene: NA; abundance: NA; v_gene: TRBV7-7; j_gene: TRBJ2-1; CDR3aa: CASNPSPFNEQFF; CDR3nt: TGTGCTAGCAACCCATCCCCATTCAATGAGCAGTTCTTC
d_gene: TRBD1; abundance: few; v_gene: TRBV10-3; j_gene: TRBJ1-6; CDR3aa: CAISAGQGNSPLHF; CDR3nt: TGTGCCATCAGTGCTGGACAGGGTAATTCACCCCTCCACTTT
d_gene: NA; abundance: few; v_gene: TRBV28; j_gene: TRBJ2-1; CDR3aa: CASSLGTGEGYNEQFF; CDR3nt: NA
d_gene: NA; abundance: NA; v_gene: TRBV3-1; j_gene: TRBJ2-7; CDR3aa: CASSQEKAANSYEQYF; CDR3nt: TGTGCCAGCAGCCAAGAAAAAGCTGCTAACTCCTACGAGCAGTACTTC